This T cell receptor (beta chain) was recorded in a study of memory CD4+ T cells and cytomegalovirus serostatus. The data were produced by immunoSEQ multiplex PCR, yet TCRdb's version contains in-frame clones alone and is incomplete. The sample lists about 57,000 clones; more than 60% were seen once. Points on this clone: The antigen is unknown.

Germline V lookup: CDR1 SGHNT, CDR2 YENEEA. V lost 5 bases and J lost 8, with 13 bases in between. The CDR3 covers 13 residues. General study points: CD4+ memory repertoires contained 67 of 164 reported CMV TCRbeta sequences.

The sort gate was single viable CD3+CD4+CD8-CD45RO+ cells for memory CD4+ T cells. This sequence originates from an adult in good health and CMV-seronegative. Sequencing was performed on memory CD4+ T cells from blood. This chain joins TRBV11-3 and TRBJ2-1; D remains unclear. The CDR3 DNA follows: TGTGCCAGCAGCCCATCGCGGTATCATGAGCAGTTCTTC. Its translation: CASSPSRYHEQFF. Full variable domain (remainder filled in from reference TRBV11-3 and TRBJ2-1): EAGVVQSPRYKIIEKKQPVAFWCNPISGHNTLYWYLQNLGQGPELLIRYENEEAVDDSQLPKDRFSAERLKGVDSTLKIQPAELGDSAVYLCASSPSRYHEQFFGPGTRLTVL.